The following is a T cell receptor beta chain sequence with its context. This clonotype has a count of ten or more. There is no known antigen for this receptor. Per-nucleotide qualities are absent, and no much larger clonotype sits a single base away. Counted from cysteine to phenylalanine, this CDR3 has 13 amino acids. Only the CDR3 portion is preserved as DNA: 39 bases, with reading frame beginning at the first base. V and J are truncated by 0 bases and 6 bases respectively, leaving an intervening sequence of 7 bases. From the germline V gene (reference sequence), CDR1 is MNHNY and CDR2 is SVGAGI. The treatment or condition label of this sample denotes: allogeneic hematopoietic cell transplantation with graft depleted of TCRalphabeta T cells and CD19 B cells. TCRalphabeta/CD19-depleted allogeneic hematopoietic cell grafts were given to the transplant recipients, all of whom were children. The data are from a study of T-cell reconstitution after alpha-beta-depleted transplantation in children (dated by TCRdb to the mid-2010s). Background on the whole study: The study quantitatively tracked T-cell immune reconstitution after TCRalphabeta/CD19-depleted allogeneic hematopoietic cell transplantation in children using TCR repertoire profiling. Beyond this particular receptor, the publication reports: Hyperexpanded clone frequencies declined over subsequent months; after one year, T-cell counts and TCRbeta diversity were mostly attributed to newly produced T cells. About two months after transplant, the apparently early recovery of alphabetaT-cell counts reportedly depended on just several hundred clones that had expanded rapidly and came from non-depleted graft cells. The high TCRbeta diversity at day 60 in some patients was ascribed to recipient T cells and intrathymic progenitors that had survived conditioning.

The library was obtained by PCR. Instrument on record: Illumina HiSeq 2500. To normalize quantification of the TCRbeta repertoire, the TCR libraries were built with molecular barcoding that relied on unique molecular identifiers. Through fastp at Q25 and MiXCR, TCRdb rebuilt clones from the public reads, retaining in-frame beta chains. Rows with one shared CDR3 protein collapse into an entry with the most common genes and DNA. The sample records 60,000 to 85,000 distinct CDR3 sequences, less than 20% of which are singletons. 45% to 55% of the sample is taken by the ten largest. The chain is encoded by TRBV6-6 joined to TRBJ2-3; D gene: possibly TRBD1, on 5 matching bases. The sequence came from a male patient between 2 and 10 years old who had a stem cell transplant for acute lymphoblastic leukemia, so the T cells may come from the graft donor. Material: PBMCs, mostly from graft donor cells, obtained 360 days after TCRalphabeta/CD19-depleted stem cell transplant. The CDR3 region: CASSYSNRDTQYF. Here is the DNA: TGTGCCAGCAGTTACTCGAACAGGGATACGCAGTATTTT.